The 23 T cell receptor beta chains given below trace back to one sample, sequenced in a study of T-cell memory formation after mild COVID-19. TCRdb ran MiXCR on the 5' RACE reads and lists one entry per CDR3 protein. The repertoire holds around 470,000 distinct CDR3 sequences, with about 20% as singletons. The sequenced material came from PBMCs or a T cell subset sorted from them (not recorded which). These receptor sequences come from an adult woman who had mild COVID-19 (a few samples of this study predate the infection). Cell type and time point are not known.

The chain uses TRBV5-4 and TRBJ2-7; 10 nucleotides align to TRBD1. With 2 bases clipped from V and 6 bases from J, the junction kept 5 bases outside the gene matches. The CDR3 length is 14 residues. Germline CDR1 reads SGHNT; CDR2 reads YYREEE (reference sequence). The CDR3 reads CASSFGTGVGEQYF. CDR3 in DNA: TGTGCCAGCAGCTTCGGGACAGGGGTCGGCGAGCAGTACTTC.

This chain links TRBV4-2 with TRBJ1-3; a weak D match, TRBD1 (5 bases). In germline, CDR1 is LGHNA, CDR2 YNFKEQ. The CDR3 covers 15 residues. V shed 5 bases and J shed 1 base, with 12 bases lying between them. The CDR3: CASSSYRGSGNTIYF. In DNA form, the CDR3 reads TGTGCCAGCAGCTCATATCGGGGGTCTGGAAACACCATATATTTT.

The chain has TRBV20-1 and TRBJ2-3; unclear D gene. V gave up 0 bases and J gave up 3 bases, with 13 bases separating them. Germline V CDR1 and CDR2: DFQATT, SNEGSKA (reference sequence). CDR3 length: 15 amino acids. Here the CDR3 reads CSARDLGELTDTQYF. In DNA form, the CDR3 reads TGCAGTGCTAGAGATCTCGGAGAGTTGACAGATACGCAGTATTTT.

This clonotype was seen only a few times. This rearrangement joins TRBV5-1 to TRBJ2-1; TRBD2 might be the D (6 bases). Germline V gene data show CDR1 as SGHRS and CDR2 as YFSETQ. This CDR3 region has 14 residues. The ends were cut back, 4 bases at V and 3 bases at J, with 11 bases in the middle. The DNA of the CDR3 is TGCGCCAGCAGCCCGGGGACTTTCTACAATGAGCAGTTCTTC. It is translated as CASSPGTFYNEQFF. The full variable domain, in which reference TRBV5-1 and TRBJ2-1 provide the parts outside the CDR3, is KAGVTQTPRYLIKTRGQQVTLSCSPISGHRSVSWYQQTPGQGLQFLFEYFSETQRNKGNFPGRFSGRQFSNSRSEMNVSTLELGDSALYLCASSPGTFYNEQFFGPGTRLTVL.

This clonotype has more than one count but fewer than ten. The CDR3 protein is CASSQAPGQRNEKLFF. The CDR3 DNA follows: TGTGCCAGCAGCCAAGCTCCGGGACAGCGTAATGAAAAACTGTTTTTT. The chain employs TRBV4-2 and TRBJ1-4; 7 bases align to TRBD1. V shed 1 base and J 4 bases; nucleotides not matched to a gene: 6. Germline lookup yields CDR1 LGHNA and CDR2 YNFKEQ. The length of the CDR3 is 16 residues.

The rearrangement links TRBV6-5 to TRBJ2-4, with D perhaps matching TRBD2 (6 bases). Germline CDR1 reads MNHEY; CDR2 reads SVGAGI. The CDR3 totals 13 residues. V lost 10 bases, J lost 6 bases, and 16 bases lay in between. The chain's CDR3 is CATSRMGGNIQYF. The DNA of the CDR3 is TGTGCCACCTCCAGAATGGGGGGAAACATTCAGTACTTC.

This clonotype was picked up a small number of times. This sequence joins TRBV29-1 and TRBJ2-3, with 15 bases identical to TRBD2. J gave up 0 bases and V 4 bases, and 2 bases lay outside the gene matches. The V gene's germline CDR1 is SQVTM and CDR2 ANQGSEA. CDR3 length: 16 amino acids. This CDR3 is CSVAGTSGGSTDTQYF. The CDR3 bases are TGCAGCGTTGCCGGGACTAGCGGGGGGAGCACAGATACGCAGTATTTT.

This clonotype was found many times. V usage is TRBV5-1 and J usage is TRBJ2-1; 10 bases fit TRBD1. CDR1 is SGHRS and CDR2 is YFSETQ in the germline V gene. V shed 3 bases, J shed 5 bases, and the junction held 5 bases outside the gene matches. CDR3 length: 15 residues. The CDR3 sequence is CASSWRGTGDNEQFF. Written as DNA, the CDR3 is TGCGCCAGCAGCTGGAGGGGGACAGGGGACAATGAGCAGTTCTTC. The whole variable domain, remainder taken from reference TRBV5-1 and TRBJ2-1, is KAGVTQTPRYLIKTRGQQVTLSCSPISGHRSVSWYQQTPGQGLQFLFEYFSETQRNKGNFPGRFSGRQFSNSRSEMNVSTLELGDSALYLCASSWRGTGDNEQFFGPGTRLTVL.

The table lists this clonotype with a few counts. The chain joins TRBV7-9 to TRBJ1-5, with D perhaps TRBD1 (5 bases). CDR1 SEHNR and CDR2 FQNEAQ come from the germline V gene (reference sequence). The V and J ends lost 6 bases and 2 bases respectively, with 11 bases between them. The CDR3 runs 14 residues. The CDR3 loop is CASSYPGGNQPQHF. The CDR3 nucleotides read TGTGCCAGCAGTTACCCGGGGGGCAATCAGCCCCAGCATTTT. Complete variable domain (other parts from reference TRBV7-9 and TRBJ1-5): DTGVSQNPRHKITKRGQNVTFRCDPISEHNRLYWYRQTLGQGPEFLTYFQNEAQLEKSRLLSDRFSAERPKGSFSTLEIQRTEQGDSAMYLCASSYPGGNQPQHFGDGTRLSIL.

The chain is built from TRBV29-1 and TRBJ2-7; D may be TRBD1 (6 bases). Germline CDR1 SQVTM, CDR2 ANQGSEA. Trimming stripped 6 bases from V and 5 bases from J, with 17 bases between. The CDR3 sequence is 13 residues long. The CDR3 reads CSVRRGKGNEQYF. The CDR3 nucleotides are TGCAGCGTGCGCAGGGGCAAGGGAAACGAGCAGTACTTC.

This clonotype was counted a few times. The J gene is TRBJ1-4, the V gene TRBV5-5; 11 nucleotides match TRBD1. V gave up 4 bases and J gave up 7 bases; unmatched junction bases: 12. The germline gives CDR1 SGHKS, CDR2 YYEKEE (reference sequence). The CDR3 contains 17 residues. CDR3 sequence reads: CASSPPGTGGFREKLFF. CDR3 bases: TGTGCCAGCAGCCCACCTGGGACAGGGGGGTTTCGTGAAAAACTGTTTTTT.

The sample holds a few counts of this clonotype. CDR3 sequence: CASSSPSSNQPQHF. Written as DNA, the CDR3 is TGTGCCAGCAGCTCCCCATCAAGCAATCAGCCCCAGCATTTT. The chain uses TRBV7-6 and TRBJ1-5; the D is unclear. CDR1 and CDR2 (germline): SGHVS, FNYEAQ. CDR3 length: 14 residues. V lost 4 bases, J lost 1 base, and 8 bases lay in between.

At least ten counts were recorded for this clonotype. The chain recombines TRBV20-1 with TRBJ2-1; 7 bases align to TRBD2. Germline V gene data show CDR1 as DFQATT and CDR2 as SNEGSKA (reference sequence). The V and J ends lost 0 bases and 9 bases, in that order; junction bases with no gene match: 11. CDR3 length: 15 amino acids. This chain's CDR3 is CSAREGAGRRPEQFF. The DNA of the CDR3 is TGCAGTGCTAGAGAGGGAGCGGGACGCCGACCTGAGCAGTTCTTC.

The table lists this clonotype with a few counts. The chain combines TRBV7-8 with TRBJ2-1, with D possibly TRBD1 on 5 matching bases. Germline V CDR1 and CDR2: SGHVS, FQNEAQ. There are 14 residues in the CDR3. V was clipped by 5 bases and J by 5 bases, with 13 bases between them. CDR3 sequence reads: CASSPDSVNNEQFF. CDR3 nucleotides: TGTGCCAGCAGCCCTGACAGCGTCAACAATGAGCAGTTCTTC.

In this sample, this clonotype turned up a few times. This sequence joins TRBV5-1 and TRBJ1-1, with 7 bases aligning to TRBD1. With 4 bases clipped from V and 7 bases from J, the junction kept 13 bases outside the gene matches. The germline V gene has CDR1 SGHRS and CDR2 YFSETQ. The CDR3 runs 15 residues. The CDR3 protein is CASSNPGRGPGEAFF. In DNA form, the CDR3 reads TGCGCCAGCAGCAACCCCGGGAGGGGGCCCGGTGAAGCTTTCTTT.

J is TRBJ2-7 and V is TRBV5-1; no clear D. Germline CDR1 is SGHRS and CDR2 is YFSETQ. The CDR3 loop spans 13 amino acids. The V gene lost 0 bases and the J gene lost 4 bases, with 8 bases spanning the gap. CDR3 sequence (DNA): TGCGCCAGCAGCTTGGATTTCGGATACGAGCAGTACTTC. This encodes CASSLDFGYEQYF.

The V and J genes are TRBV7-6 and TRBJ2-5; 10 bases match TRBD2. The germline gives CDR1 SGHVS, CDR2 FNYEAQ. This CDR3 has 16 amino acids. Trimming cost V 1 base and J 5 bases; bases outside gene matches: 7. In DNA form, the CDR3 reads TGTGCCAGCAGCTTAGAGGCACTAGCGGGACGGGAGACCCAGTACTTC. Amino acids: CASSLEALAGRETQYF. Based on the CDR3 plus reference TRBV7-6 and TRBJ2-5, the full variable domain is GAGVSQSPRYKVTKRGQDVALRCDPISGHVSLYWYRQALGQGPEFLTYFNYEAQQDKSGLPNDRFSAERPEGSISTLTIQRTEQRDSAMYRCASSLEALAGRETQYFGPGTRLLVL.

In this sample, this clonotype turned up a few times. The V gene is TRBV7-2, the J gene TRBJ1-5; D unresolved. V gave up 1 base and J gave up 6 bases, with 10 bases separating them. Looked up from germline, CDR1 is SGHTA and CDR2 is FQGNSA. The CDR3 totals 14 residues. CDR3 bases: TGTGCCAGCAGCTTAGAGGTCCGTAGTCAGCCCCAGCATTTT. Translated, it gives CASSLEVRSQPQHF.

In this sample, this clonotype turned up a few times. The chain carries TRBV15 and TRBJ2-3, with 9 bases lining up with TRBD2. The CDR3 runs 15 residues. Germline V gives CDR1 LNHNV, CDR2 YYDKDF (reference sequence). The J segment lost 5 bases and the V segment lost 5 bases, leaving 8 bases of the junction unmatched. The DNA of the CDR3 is TGTGCCACCAGCGAGTTTGGGCGGGAGGGAGATACGCAGTATTTT. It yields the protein CATSEFGREGDTQYF.

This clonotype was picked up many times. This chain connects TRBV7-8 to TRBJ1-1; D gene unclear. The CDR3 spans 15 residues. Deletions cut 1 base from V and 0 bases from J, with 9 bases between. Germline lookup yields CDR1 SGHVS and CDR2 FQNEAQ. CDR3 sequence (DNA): TGTGCCAGCAGCTTAGTTCCAGGCCTGAACACTGAAGCTTTCTTT. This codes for CASSLVPGLNTEAFF. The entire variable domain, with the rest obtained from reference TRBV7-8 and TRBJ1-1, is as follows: GAGVSQSPRYKVAKRGQDVALRCDPISGHVSLFWYQQALGQGPEFLTYFQNEAQLDKSGLPSDRFFAERPEGSVSTLKIQRTQQEDSAVYLCASSLVPGLNTEAFFGQGTRLTVV.

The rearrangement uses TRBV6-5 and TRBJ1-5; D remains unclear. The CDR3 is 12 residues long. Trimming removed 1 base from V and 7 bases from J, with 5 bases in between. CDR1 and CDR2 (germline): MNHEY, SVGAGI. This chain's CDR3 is CASSYLGQPQHF. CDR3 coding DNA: TGTGCCAGCAGTTACTTAGGACAGCCCCAGCATTTT.

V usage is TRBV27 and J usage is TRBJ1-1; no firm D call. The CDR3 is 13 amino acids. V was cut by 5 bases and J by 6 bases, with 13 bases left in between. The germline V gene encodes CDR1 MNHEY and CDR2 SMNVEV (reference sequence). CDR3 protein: CASSPEGWAEAFF. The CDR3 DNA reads TGTGCCAGCAGTCCCGAGGGATGGGCTGAAGCTTTCTTT.

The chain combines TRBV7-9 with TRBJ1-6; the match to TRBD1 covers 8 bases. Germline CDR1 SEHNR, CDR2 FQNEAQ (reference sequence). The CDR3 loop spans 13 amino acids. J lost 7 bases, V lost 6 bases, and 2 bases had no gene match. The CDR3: CASRGQENSPLHF. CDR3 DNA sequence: TGTGCCAGCAGGGGACAGGAGAATTCACCCCTCCACTTT.